This note documents a single T cell receptor (beta chain) sequence. The CDR3 ends on some other residue instead of the conserved phenylalanine or tryptophan, so this is likely a read error. V lost 1 base and J 6 bases, leaving 9 bases between the germline ends. The length of the CDR3 is 13 residues. Germline CDR1 and CDR2: DFQATT and SNEGSKA (reference sequence). This record comes from a study of tumor and adjacent non-tumor tissue in lung cancer. The template was RNA from unsorted bulk tissue. TCRbeta libraries were built with three rounds of nested PCR, modified from ARM-PCR. Using its own MiXCR run on the multiplex PCR reads, TCRdb lists one record per CDR3 protein. Seen here are 65,000 to 70,000 distinct CDR3 sequences, just under 60% observed once, and the top ten hold around 21%.

V gene TRBV20-1 combines with J gene TRBJ1-4; no clear D gene. The receptor's source is a man in his forties or fifties with non-small cell lung cancer. Sequenced: lung tumor tissue. The CDR3, as DNA: TGCAGTGCTAGAGGCGGAGGATATGAAAAACTGTTTCTT. It codes for CSARGGGYEKLFL.